This TCR beta chain was sequenced for a study of cytomegalovirus exposure and HLA in healthy donors. Vbeta (60) and Jbeta (13) primers were used in the PCR. Assay used: immunoSEQ multiplex PCR; TCRdb lists only in-frame clones, some missing. This sample has fewer than 150,000 clones, with around 78% found just once. Healthy bone marrow donors formed the donor group. Regarding the study as a whole: Researchers catalogued 150 or so TCR beta chains as cytomegalovirus-associated. With later analysis, a missense DCLRE1C variant became linked to TCR beta V- and J-gene trimming.

Note on this clone: Its antigen is unknown.

The CDR3 extends over 21 amino acids. V was trimmed by 0 bases and J by 3 bases, leaving 29 bases between them. CDR1 and CDR2 (germline): MGHRA, YSYEKL. Sequenced input: PBMCs. The V call is TRBV4-1, the J call TRBJ1-1; TRBD1 is a possible D gene (5 bases). This receptor was identified in a male donor in good health and CMV-seronegative. The CDR3 sequence is CASSQDYIVGLAGKWYTEAFF. Written as DNA, the CDR3 is TGCGCCAGCAGCCAAGATTATATCGTGGGGTTGGCAGGGAAGTGGTACACTGAAGCTTTCTTT.